These 9 T cell receptor beta chains came from one sample sequenced in a study of monozygotic twins with inflammatory bowel disease (dated by TCRdb to between 2018 and 2021). The protocol used for the library was 5' RACE. Sequencing instrument: Illumina HiSeq 2500. TCRdb reprocessed the reads, so every CDR3 protein sequence counts as one entry and DNA is not shown. The sample's table covers roughly 320,000 distinct CDR3 sequences. Jointly, the top ten make up 5.5% to 6.5% of the sample. Material: blood. These TCRs come from a human donor with ulcerative colitis or Crohn's disease, or a healthy co-twin of an affected twin (not recorded which).

The chain uses TRBV28 and TRBJ2-5; TCRdb lists TRBD2, though no DNA is available to test this call. This CDR3 contains 14 residues. CDR1 is MDHEN, CDR2 SYDVKM, per germline. The CDR3: CAIERLAGRETQYF.

The chain combines TRBV5-1 with TRBJ2-6; TCRdb calls TRBD2, which cannot be checked without DNA. The CDR3 length is 16 residues. Germline CDR1 is SGHRS and CDR2 is YFSETQ. CDR3 sequence reads: CASSSGTGVWANVLTF. The full variable domain, its missing parts supplied by reference TRBV5-1 and TRBJ2-6, is KAGVTQTPRYLIKTRGQQVTLSCSPISGHRSVSWYQQTPGQGLQFLFEYFSETQRNKGNFPGRFSGRQFSNSRSEMNVSTLELGDSALYLCASSSGTGVWANVLTFGAGSRLTVL.

This chain links TRBV20-1 with TRBJ2-1. Looked up from germline, CDR1 is DFQATT and CDR2 is SNEGSKA (reference sequence). CDR3 length equals 12 residues. CDR3 protein: CSASVSYNEQFF.

The V and J genes are TRBV12-3 or TRBV12-4 and TRBJ2-3. This CDR3 comprises 13 residues. This CDR3 is CASSWLAPDTQYF.

The chain couples TRBV7-2 to TRBJ1-5; TCRdb calls TRBD1, which cannot be checked without DNA. Per germline, CDR1 SGHTA and CDR2 FQGNSA. The CDR3 has 15 amino acids. The CDR3 loop is CASSRNTGGLQPQHF.

The V gene is TRBV5-1, the J gene TRBJ2-3; lacking DNA, the TRBD1 call made by TCRdb goes unchecked. Germline V gives CDR1 SGHRS, CDR2 YFSETQ. This CDR3 has 16 amino acids. The CDR3 reads CASSLVPVSGTDTQYF.

The rearrangement links TRBV7-9 to TRBJ2-7; as DNA is missing, the TRBD1 call by TCRdb cannot be tested. This CDR3 region has 15 residues. Germline CDR1 reads SEHNR; CDR2 reads FQNEAQ (reference sequence). This CDR3 reads CASSRSGTAHYEQYF.

The chain uses TRBV4-3 and TRBJ2-3; TCRdb's D gene call, TRBD1, goes unchecked for lack of DNA. The CDR3 totals 16 residues. Germline CDR1 is LGHNA and CDR2 is YSLEER. CDR3 sequence reads: CASSQESQGSTDTQYF.

The chain combines TRBV7-2 with TRBJ1-4; TCRdb calls TRBD1, which cannot be checked without DNA. The germline gives CDR1 SGHTA, CDR2 FQGNSA. The CDR3 extends over 15 amino acids. This CDR3 reads CASSTRDRIDEKLFF. Combining the CDR3 with reference TRBV7-2 and TRBJ1-4 gives the whole variable domain GAGVSQSPSNKVTEKGKDVELRCDPISGHTALYWYRQSLGQGLEFLIYFQGNSAPDKSGLPSDRFSAERTGGSVSTLTIQRTQQEDSAVYLCASSTRDRIDEKLFFGSGTQLSVL.